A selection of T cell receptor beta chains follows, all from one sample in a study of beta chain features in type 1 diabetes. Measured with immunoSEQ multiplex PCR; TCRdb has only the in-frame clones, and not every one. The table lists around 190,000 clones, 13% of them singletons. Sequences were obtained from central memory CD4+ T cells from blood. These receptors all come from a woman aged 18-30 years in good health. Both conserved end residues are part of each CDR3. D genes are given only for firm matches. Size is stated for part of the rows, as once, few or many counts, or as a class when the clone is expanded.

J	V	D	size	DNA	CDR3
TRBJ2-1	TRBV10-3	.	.	TGTGCCATCAGTGAGTCGACCGCCTTGAGGGAGCAGTTCTTC	CAISESTALREQFF
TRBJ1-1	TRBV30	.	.	TGTGCCTGGAGTGTACACGGGTATACTGAAGCTTTCTTT	CAWSVHGYTEAFF
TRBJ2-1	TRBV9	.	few	TGTGCCAGCAGCGTTAGCACCTACAATGAGCAGTTCTTC	CASSVSTYNEQFF
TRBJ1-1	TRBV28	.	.	TGTGCCAGCAGTTTCCAAGATTCCGCCGGGGCTTTCTTT	CASSFQDSAGAFF
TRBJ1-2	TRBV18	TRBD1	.	TGTGCCAGCTCACACCGGGACAGGGGCTATGGCTACACCTTC	CASSHRDRGYGYTF
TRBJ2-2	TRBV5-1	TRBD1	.	TGCGCCAGCAGCGGACGACAGGGCGCGAACACCGGGGAGCTGTTTTTT	CASSGRQGANTGELFF
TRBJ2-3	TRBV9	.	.	TGTGCCAGCAGCCCCTGGACTGTTGCGACAGATACGCAGTATTTT	CASSPWTVATDTQYF
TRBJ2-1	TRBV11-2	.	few	TGTGCCAGCAGCTTAGTTAGCCAGAGGTCCTACAATGAGCAGTTCTTC	CASSLVSQRSYNEQFF
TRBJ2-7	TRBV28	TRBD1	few	TGTGCCAGCAGAGGGACAGGGGTTGGCGAGCAGTACTTC	CASRGTGVGEQYF
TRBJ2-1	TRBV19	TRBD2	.	TGTGCCAGTAGTACCCCTAGCGGGACGGGCTACAATGAGCAGTTCTTC	CASSTPSGTGYNEQFF
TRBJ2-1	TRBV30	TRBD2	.	TGTGCCTGGAGTGTATTTGTCGGGAGGGCCTGGTCCGGATTCTTC	CAWSVFVGRAWSGFF
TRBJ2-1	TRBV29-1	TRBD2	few	TGCAGCGTACCAACTAGCGGGGCATACAATGAGCAGTTCTTC	CSVPTSGAYNEQFF
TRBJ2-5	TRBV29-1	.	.	TGCAGCGTTATCCTTCAGGTTCAAGAGACCCAGTACTTC	CSVILQVQETQYF
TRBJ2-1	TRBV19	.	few	TGTGCCAGTAGCCCCCCCGACAGGGGCGGGGGCAATGAGCAGTTCTTC	CASSPPDRGGGNEQFF
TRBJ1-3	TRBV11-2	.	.	TGTGCCAGCAGCTTAACGACACCTGGAAACACCATATATTTT	CASSLTTPGNTIYF
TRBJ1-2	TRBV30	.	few	TGTGCCTGGATCGGGGGACGCTTTGGCTACACCTTC	CAWIGGRFGYTF
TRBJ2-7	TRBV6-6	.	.	TGTGCCAGCAGTTCAGGACAGAGATCCTACGAGCAGTACTTC	CASSSGQRSYEQYF
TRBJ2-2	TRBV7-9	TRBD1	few	TGTGCCAGCAGACGGGACAGGGGAAGCGGGGAGCTGTTTTTT	CASRRDRGSGELFF
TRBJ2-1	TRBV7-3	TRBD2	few	TGTGCCAGCAGCTTAGGACTAGCCTATGAGCAGTTCTTC	CASSLGLAYEQFF
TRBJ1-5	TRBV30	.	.	TGTGCCTGGGGCCCGACACCTAGCAATCAGCCCCAGCATTTT	CAWGPTPSNQPQHF
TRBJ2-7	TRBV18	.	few	TGTGCCAGCTCACCGGGCATGCTGTCCTACGAGCAGTACTTC	CASSPGMLSYEQYF
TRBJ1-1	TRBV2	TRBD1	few	TGTGCCAGCAGTGAGGACAGGGCTTACGGCACTGAAGCTTTCTTT	CASSEDRAYGTEAFF